This T cell receptor (beta chain) derives from a study of T cells after yellow fever vaccination. For the study at large: Some fractions had low cell numbers, and these were prepared with SMART-Seq v4 Ultra Low Input.

Overall study results and limits: Repertoires obtained by FACS sorting could include abundant clonotypes that entered as contaminants from the bulk population. Subsequent booster samples again held most clones from primary vaccination (roughly 96% CD4, over 80% CD8).

MiXCR, run by TCRdb on the 5' RACE reads, gives a single entry per CDR3 protein. The repertoire holds about 500,000 distinct CDR3 sequences, with 17% as singletons. The sample holds a few counts of this clonotype. As yet, its antigen is unknown. The CDR3 contains 13 residues. V was pared by 6 bases and J by 5 bases, with 13 bases between. The clonotype was recovered from a man between 18 and 35 years old who received the YFV17D yellow fever vaccine. The rearrangement links TRBV12-3 or TRBV12-4 to TRBJ2-5; D is possibly TRBD1 (6 bases). This specimen was PBMCs, taken about 5 days after the first yellow fever vaccination. In DNA form, the CDR3 reads TGTGCCAGCAGCCGCCGACAGGCGGAGACCCAGTACTTC. This gives the protein CASSRRQAETQYF.